The T cell receptor beta chain under discussion was sequenced for a study of response to subunit inactivated influenza vaccine. Study-level points and caveats: Each seasonal influenza vaccination, the authors suggested, recruits few new T cells.

TCRdb analysed the RT-PCR reads with MiXCR anew, one entry per CDR3 protein. The profile covers a few hundred thousand distinct CDR3 sequences, with 11% appearing a single time and over 9.5% taken by the ten largest. CDR3 length: 16 residues. V lost 0 bases, J lost 2 bases, and 14 bases lay in between. Germline V gene sequence: CDR1 MNHEY, CDR2 SVGAGI. This clonotype was seen only a few times. No antigen is known for it. The material sequenced was PBMCs from blood, taken roughly 48 days after vaccination. The receptor's source is a man aged 50-59 years who received an inactivated influenza vaccine. The chain joins TRBV6-5 to TRBJ2-7, with unresolved D. The CDR3 coding sequence is TGTGCCAGCAGTTACTCGATTTTGGGTAGTACCTACGAGCAGTACTTC. The encoded protein is CASSYSILGSTYEQYF.